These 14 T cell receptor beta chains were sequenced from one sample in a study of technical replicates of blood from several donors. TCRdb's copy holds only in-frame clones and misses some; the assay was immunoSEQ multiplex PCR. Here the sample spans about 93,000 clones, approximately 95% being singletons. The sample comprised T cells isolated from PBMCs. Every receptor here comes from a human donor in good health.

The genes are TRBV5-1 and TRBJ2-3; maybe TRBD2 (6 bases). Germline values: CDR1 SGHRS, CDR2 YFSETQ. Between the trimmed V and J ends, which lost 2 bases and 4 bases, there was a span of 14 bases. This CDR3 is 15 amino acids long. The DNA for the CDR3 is TGCGCCAGCAGCTTAGACGGGAGTGCGGCAGATACGCAGTATTTT. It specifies CASSLDGSAADTQYF.

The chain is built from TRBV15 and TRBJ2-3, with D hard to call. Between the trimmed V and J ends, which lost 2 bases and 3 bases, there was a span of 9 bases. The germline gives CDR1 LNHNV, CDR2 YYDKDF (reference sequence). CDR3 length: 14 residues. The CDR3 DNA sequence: TGTGCCACCAGCAGAACGGCGGAGACAGATACGCAGTATTTT. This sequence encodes CATSRTAETDTQYF.

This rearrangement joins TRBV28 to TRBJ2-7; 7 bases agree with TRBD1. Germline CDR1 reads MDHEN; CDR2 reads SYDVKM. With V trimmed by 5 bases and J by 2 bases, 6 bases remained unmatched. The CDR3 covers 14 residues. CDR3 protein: CASSGPGQTYEQYF. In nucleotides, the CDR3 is TGTGCCAGCAGTGGGCCGGGACAGACCTACGAGCAGTACTTC.

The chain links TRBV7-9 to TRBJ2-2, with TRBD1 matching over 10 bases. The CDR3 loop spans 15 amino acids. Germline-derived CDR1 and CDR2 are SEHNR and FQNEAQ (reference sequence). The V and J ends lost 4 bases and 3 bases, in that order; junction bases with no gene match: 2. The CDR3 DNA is TGTGCCAGCAGCTCCGGACAGGGGGACACCGGGGAGCTGTTTTTT. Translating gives CASSSGQGDTGELFF.

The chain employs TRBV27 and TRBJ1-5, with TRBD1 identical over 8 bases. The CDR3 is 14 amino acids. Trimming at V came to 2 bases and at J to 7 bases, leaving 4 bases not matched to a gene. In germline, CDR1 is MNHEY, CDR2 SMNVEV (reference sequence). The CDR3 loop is CASSLQGARQPQHF. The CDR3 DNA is TGTGCCAGCAGTTTACAGGGGGCCAGGCAGCCCCAGCATTTT.

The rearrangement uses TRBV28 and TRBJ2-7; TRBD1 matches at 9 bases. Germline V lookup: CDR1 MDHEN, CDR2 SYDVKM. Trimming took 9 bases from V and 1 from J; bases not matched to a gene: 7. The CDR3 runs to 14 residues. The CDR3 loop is CASYTGTGSYEQYF. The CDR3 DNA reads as TGTGCCAGTTACACCGGGACAGGGTCCTACGAGCAGTACTTC.

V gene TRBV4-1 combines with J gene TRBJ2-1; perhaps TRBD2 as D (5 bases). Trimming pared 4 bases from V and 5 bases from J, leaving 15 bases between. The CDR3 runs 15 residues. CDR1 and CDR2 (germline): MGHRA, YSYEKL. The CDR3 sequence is CASSPRAGVNNEQFF. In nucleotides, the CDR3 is TGCGCCAGCAGCCCCCGCGCCGGGGTGAACAATGAGCAGTTCTTC.

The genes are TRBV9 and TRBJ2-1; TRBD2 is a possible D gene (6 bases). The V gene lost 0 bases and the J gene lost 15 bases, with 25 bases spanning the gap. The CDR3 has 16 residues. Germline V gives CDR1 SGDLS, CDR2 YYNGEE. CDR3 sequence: CASSVVRTKRTAGRFF. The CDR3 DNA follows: TGTGCCAGCAGCGTAGTCAGGACCAAACGTACCGCGGGGCGGTTCTTC. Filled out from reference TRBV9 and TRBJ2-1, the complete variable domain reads DSGVTQTPKHLITATGQRVTLRCSPRSGDLSVYWYQQSLDQGLQFLIQYYNGEERAKGNILERFSAQQFPDLHSELNLSSLELGDSALYFCASSVVRTKRTAGRFFGPGTRLTVL.

CDR3 sequence: CASSVGSGGYNEQFF. As DNA, the CDR3 is TGTGCCAGCAGCGTAGGGAGCGGAGGGTACAATGAGCAGTTCTTC. The chain couples TRBV9 to TRBJ2-1; tentatively, D is TRBD2 (6 bases). Trimming took off 0 bases at V and 4 bases at J, with 11 bases between the two ends. Germline V gives CDR1 SGDLS, CDR2 YYNGEE. The CDR3 runs to 15 residues.

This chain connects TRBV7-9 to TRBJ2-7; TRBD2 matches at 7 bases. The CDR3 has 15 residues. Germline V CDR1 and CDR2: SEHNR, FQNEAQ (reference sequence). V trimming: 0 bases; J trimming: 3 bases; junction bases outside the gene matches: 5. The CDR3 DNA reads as TGTGCCAGCAGCTTAGCGGGAGGGCCTGTCTACGAGCAGTACTTC. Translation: CASSLAGGPVYEQYF.

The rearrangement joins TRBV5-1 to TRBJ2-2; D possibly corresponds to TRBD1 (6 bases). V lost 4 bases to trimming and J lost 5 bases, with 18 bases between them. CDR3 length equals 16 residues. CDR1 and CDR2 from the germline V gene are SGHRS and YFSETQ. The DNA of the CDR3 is TGCGCCAGCAGCCCCTCAGGGGATCTTATAACCGGGGAGCTGTTTTTT. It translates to CASSPSGDLITGELFF. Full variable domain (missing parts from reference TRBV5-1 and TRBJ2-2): KAGVTQTPRYLIKTRGQQVTLSCSPISGHRSVSWYQQTPGQGLQFLFEYFSETQRNKGNFPGRFSGRQFSNSRSEMNVSTLELGDSALYLCASSPSGDLITGELFFGEGSRLTVL.

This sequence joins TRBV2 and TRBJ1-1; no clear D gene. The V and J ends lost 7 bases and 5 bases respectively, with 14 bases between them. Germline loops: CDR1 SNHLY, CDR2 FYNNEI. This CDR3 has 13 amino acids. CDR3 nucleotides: TGTGCCAGCAATTATGAGTTTGAGACTGAAGCTTTCTTT. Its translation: CASNYEFETEAFF.

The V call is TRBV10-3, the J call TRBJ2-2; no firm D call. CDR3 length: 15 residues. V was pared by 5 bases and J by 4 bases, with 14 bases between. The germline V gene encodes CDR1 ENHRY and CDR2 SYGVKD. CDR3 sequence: CAISRPSSGTGELFF. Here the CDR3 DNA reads TGTGCCATCAGTAGACCCTCTTCGGGCACCGGGGAGCTGTTTTTT.

CDR3: CASSFGGIAYNEQFF. The CDR3 DNA is TGTGCCAGCAGTTTTGGGGGGATAGCCTACAATGAGCAGTTCTTC. The chain joins TRBV6-5 to TRBJ2-1; D perhaps matches TRBD2 (6 bases). Germline V gene lookup returns CDR1 MNHEY and CDR2 SVGAGI. V was clipped by 4 bases and J by 2 bases, with 12 bases between them. This CDR3 comprises 15 residues.